This T cell receptor (beta chain) comes out of a study of blood T cell repertoires in COVID-19. On the study more broadly: COVID-19 samples, acute and convalescent, were from the United States, Italy and Spain.

The CDR3 has 14 residues. CDR1 and CDR2 from the germline V gene are LNHNV and YYDKDF (reference sequence). The V segment lost 4 bases and the J segment 7 bases; nucleotides outside the gene matches: 5. Authors' analysis steps: Using reference gene primer amplification, nucleated cell counts were estimated. This table comes from immunoSEQ multiplex PCR, and its TCRdb copy is limited to in-frame clones, with some not included. D and trimming come from the DNA, and the V and J calls and clone size come from that table. The sample has some 330,000 clones, less than 90% seen once. Those enrolled, adults aged roughly 18 to 89 years, came from some 23 US areas. Symptom resolution, clearance, or two negative PCRs marked the recovered donors of Cohort 3.

This clonotype was obtained from a woman between 45 and 60 years old who had recovered from COVID-19. Sequencing input: PBMCs or T cells enriched from blood (not recorded which). V usage is TRBV15 and J usage is TRBJ2-1; 9 nucleotides match TRBD2. The CDR3 loop is CATSIDLAGNEQFF. DNA for the CDR3: TGTGCCACCAGCATAGATCTAGCGGGAAATGAGCAGTTCTTC.